The entry below describes one T cell receptor beta chain. Its cognate antigen is unknown. Sequenced by immunoSEQ multiplex PCR; TCRdb stores in-frame clones only, minus some. The table records tens of thousands of clones, around nine tenths of them present only once. The sample originates from a study of early stage breast cancer tumors. Study overall: Each sample averaged about 9.4-fold read coverage. The study, taken as a whole, reports: Functional markers like CD4, CD8 and FOXP3 were missed in bulk sequencing.

The CDR3 is 13 amino acids. Germline values: CDR1 MNHEY, CDR2 SVGAGI. V lost 0 bases to trimming and J lost 9 bases, with 11 bases between them. The source is a person between 65 and 79 years old with breast cancer. The chain carries TRBV6-5 and TRBJ2-5, with no clear D. Sequencing used blood. CDR3 sequence reads: CASSYSMQVAQYF. In nucleotides, the CDR3 is TGTGCCAGCAGTTACTCCATGCAGGTTGCCCAGTACTTC.